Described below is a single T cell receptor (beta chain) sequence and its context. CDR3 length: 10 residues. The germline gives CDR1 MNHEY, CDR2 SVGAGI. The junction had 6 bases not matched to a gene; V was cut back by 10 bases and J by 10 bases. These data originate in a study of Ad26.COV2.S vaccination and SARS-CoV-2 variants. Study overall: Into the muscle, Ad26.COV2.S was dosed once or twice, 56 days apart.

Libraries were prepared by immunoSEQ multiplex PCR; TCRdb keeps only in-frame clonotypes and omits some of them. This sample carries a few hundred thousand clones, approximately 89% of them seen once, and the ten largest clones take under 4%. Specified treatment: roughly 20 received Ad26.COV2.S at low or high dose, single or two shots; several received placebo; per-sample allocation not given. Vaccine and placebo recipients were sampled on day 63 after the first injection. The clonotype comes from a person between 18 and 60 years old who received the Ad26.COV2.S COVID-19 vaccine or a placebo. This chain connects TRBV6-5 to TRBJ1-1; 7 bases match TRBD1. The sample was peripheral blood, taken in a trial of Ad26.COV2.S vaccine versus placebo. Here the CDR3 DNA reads TGTGCCACTTTACAGGGGAGAGCTTTCTTT. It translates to CATLQGRAFF.